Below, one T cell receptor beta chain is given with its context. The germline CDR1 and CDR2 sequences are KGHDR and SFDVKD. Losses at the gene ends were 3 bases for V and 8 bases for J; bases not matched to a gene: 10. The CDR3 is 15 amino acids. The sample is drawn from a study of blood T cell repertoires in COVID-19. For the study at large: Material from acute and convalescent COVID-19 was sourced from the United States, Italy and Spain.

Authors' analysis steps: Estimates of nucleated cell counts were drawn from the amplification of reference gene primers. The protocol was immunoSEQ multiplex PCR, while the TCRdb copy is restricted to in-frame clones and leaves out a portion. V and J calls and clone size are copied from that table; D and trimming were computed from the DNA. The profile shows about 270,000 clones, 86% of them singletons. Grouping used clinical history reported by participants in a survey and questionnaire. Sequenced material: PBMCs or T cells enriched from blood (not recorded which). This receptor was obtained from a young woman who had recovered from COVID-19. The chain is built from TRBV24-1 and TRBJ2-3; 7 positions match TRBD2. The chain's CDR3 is CATSDGGSPPGTQYF. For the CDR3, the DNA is TGTGCCACCAGTGATGGCGGGAGCCCACCGGGTACGCAGTATTTT.